This is a list of T cell receptor beta chains from one sample in a study of T-cell reconstitution after alpha-beta-depleted transplantation in children. MiXCR, run by TCRdb on the PCR reads, gives a single entry per CDR3 protein. This sample has 780,000 or so distinct CDR3 sequences; roughly 16% occur once, and the top ten carry 5%. The sequencing here drew on PBMCs, mostly from graft donor cells, taken 360 days after TCRalphabeta/CD19-depleted stem cell transplant. These receptors were collected from a male patient between 5 and 17 years old who had a stem cell transplant for acute lymphoblastic leukemia, so the T cells may come from the graft donor. The CDR3 runs from the conserved cysteine through the conserved F or W. The D gene is left open where the match is weak. Clone size is not always given. Where it is, it says once, few, many or a class for expanded clones.

J gene,clone size,D gene,V gene,CDR3 protein,CDR3 DNA
TRBJ1-2,few,.,TRBV10-3,CAISDYLQGTNYGYTF,TGTGCCATCAGTGATTATCTACAGGGAACTAACTATGGCTACACCTTC
TRBJ2-1,many,.,TRBV6-5,CASSYAGLGEQFF,TGTGCCAGCAGTTACGCAGGGTTAGGCGAGCAGTTCTTC
TRBJ2-5,.,.,TRBV30,CAWSVGRPEPYF,TGTGCCTGGAGTGTAGGTAGACCAGAACCGTACTTC
TRBJ2-7,few,.,TRBV7-2,CASRRGVSGSYEQYF,TGTGCCAGCAGACGAGGGGTATCGGGGTCCTACGAGCAGTACTTC
TRBJ2-1,few,.,TRBV12-3/TRBV12-4,CASSSFPARGNEQFF,TGTGCCAGCTCCTCCTTCCCAGCTCGTGGCAATGAGCAGTTCTTC
TRBJ1-4,many,.,TRBV7-9,CASSLVLATRAEKLFF,TGTGCCAGCAGCTTAGTATTAGCAACCAGGGCCGAAAAACTGTTTTTT
TRBJ2-5,many,.,TRBV7-9,CASSYTETQYF,TGTGCCAGCAGCTACACAGAGACCCAGTACTTC
TRBJ2-2,few,TRBD1,TRBV5-1,CASKGWTGYVLENTGELFF,TGCGCCAGCAAGGGGTGGACAGGGTACGTCCTCGAGAACACCGGGGAGCTGTTTTTT
TRBJ2-7,.,.,TRBV29-1,CSALKGERLGEQYF,TGCAGCGCCCTAAAGGGGGAGAGGCTCGGCGAGCAGTACTTC
TRBJ2-2,.,.,TRBV7-6,CASSFNSPVARSVGGELFF,TGTGCCAGCAGCTTCAACTCTCCCGTGGCTAGATCGGTGGGCGGGGAGCTGTTTTTT
TRBJ2-1,few,.,TRBV25-1,CASSVGQPYNEQFF,TGTGCCAGCAGTGTAGGACAGCCCTACAATGAGCAGTTCTTC
TRBJ1-2,.,.,TRBV12-3/TRBV12-4,CASSLVIGGYGYTF,TGTGCCAGCAGTTTAGTAATCGGTGGATATGGCTACACCTTC
TRBJ2-5,few,.,TRBV20-1,CSAIGNSKLPQQETQYF,TGCAGTGCTATTGGGAACAGTAAACTGCCGCAGCAGGAGACCCAGTACTTC
TRBJ1-4,.,TRBD1,TRBV15,CATSRDRGKLFF,TGTGCCACCAGCAGGGACAGGGGAAAACTGTTTTTT
TRBJ2-1,few,TRBD2,TRBV12-3/TRBV12-4,CASSSPLAGGPYNEQFF,TGTGCCAGCAGCTCCCCACTAGCGGGAGGCCCCTACAATGAGCAGTTCTTC
TRBJ1-1,.,.,TRBV12-3/TRBV12-4,CASGRTANTEAFF,TGTGCCAGCGGACGGACAGCCAACACTGAAGCTTTCTTT
TRBJ2-5,many,.,TRBV4-1,CASSQDGEQETQYF,TGCGCCAGCAGCCAGGACGGCGAACAAGAGACCCAGTACTTC